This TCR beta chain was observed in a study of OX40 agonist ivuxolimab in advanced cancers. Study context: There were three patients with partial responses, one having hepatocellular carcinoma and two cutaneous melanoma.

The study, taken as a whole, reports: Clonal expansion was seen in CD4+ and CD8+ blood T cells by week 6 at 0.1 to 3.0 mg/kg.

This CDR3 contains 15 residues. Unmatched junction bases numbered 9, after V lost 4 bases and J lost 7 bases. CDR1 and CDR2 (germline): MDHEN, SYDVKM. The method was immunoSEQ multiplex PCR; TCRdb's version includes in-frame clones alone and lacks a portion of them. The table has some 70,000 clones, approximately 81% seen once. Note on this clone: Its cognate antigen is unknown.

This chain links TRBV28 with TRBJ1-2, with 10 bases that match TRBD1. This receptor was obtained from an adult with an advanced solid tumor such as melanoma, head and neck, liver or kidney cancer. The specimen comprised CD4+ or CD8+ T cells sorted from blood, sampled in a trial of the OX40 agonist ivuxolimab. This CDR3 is CASSYSTGGMSGYTF. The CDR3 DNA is TGTGCCAGCAGTTACTCGACAGGGGGCATGAGTGGCTACACCTTC.